The present entry profiles one TCR beta chain with its context. Its specificity is unknown. V was shortened by 2 bases and J by 0 bases, with 19 bases between the two germline ends. CDR3 length: 18 amino acids. CDR1 SGHRS and CDR2 YFSETQ come from the germline V gene. The record originates from a study of early T cells in non-severe SARS-CoV-2 infection. Across the whole study: Sequencing targeted bulk RNA from unsorted whole blood, leaving chains unpaired. General study results and limits: Matches to VDJdb favored anti-spike CD8 responses and missed private and CD4 specificities.

Each cDNA molecule carried a unique molecular identifier. TCRdb called the 5' RACE reads again in MiXCR, with one record for every CDR3 protein. Found here are 100,000 to 120,000 distinct CDR3 sequences, approximately 12% of them singletons; the top ten hold 3.8%. This chain joins TRBV5-1 and TRBJ2-3; tentative D call: TRBD2 (6 bases). The TCR was taken from an adult who was a healthcare worker with PCR-confirmed SARS-CoV-2 infection or an uninfected control (not recorded which). The material sequenced was whole blood, taken at baseline. The CDR3 sequence: CASSLTTGTVTSTDTQYF. The CDR3, as DNA: TGCGCCAGCAGCTTAACAACCGGGACTGTGACCAGCACAGATACGCAGTATTTT.